These 6 T cell receptor beta chains were sequenced from one sample in a study of cytomegalovirus exposure and HLA in healthy donors. The PCR employed 60 Vbeta primers together with 13 Jbeta primers. Only in-frame clones appear in the TCRdb table, and some are missing; sequencing was by immunoSEQ multiplex PCR. The sample contains approximately 170,000 clones, 81% of which appear only once. The sample consisted of PBMCs. These receptors were taken from a man aged 45-60 years in good health and CMV-seropositive.

This clone has just one count. The V gene is TRBV10-3, the J gene TRBJ2-4; TRBD1 agrees at 8 bases. The germline V gene has CDR1 ENHRY and CDR2 SYGVKD. This CDR3 is built from 14 residues. The V gene end was trimmed by 6 bases and the J gene end by 1 base; junction bases not matched to a gene: 2. In DNA form, the CDR3 reads TGTGCCATCAGCAACAGGGGGGCCAAAAACATTCAGTACTTC. This encodes CAISNRGAKNIQYF.

This clone was found once. The rearrangement joins TRBV5-8 to TRBJ1-5, with D possibly being TRBD1 (5 bases). CDR1 is SGHTS and CDR2 is YDEGEE in the germline V gene. Trimming stripped 3 bases from V and 3 bases from J, with 13 bases between. The CDR3 totals 15 residues. CDR3 nucleotides: TGTGCCAGCAGCTCACGCGGGACGTCCAATCAGCCCCAGCATTTT. It specifies CASSSRGTSNQPQHF.

The chain links TRBV11-3 to TRBJ2-7; 7 bases are a match to TRBD2. This CDR3 is 14 amino acids long. Germline loops: CDR1 SGHNT, CDR2 YENEEA. The V segment lost 5 bases and the J segment 6 bases; nucleotides outside the gene matches: 10. The CDR3 spells CASSVGGSVSEQYF. For the CDR3, the DNA is TGTGCCAGCAGCGTCGGCGGGAGTGTCAGCGAGCAGTACTTC. Full variable domain (rest looked up from reference TRBV11-3 and TRBJ2-7): EAGVVQSPRYKIIEKKQPVAFWCNPISGHNTLYWYLQNLGQGPELLIRYENEEAVDDSQLPKDRFSAERLKGVDSTLKIQPAELGDSAVYLCASSVGGSVSEQYFGPGTRLTVT.

This clone showed up just once. V usage is TRBV11-2 and J usage is TRBJ2-4; TRBD1 might be the D (6 bases). The V gene lost 1 base and the J gene lost 3 bases, with 7 bases spanning the gap. Germline V gene sequence: CDR1 SGHAT, CDR2 FQNNGV. There are 14 residues in the CDR3. CDR3 sequence (DNA): TGTGCCAGCAGCTTAGCGGACAGCAAAAACATTCAGTACTTC. It translates to CASSLADSKNIQYF. The whole variable domain, filled in from reference TRBV11-2 and TRBJ2-4, reads EAGVAQSPRYKIIEKRQSVAFWCNPISGHATLYWYQQILGQGPKLLIQFQNNGVVDDSQLPKDRFSAERLKGVDSTLKIQPAKLEDSAVYLCASSLADSKNIQYFGAGTRLSVL.

The chain employs TRBV2 and TRBJ2-3; D might be TRBD2 (7 bases). The CDR3 totals 17 residues. Germline V gene data show CDR1 as SNHLY and CDR2 as FYNNEI. V lost 8 bases, J lost 4 bases, and 25 bases lay in between. CDR3 DNA sequence: TGTGCCAGCGGGGGGGCAGCTATCCCTTTAACTGCAGATACGCAGTATTTT. It specifies CASGGAAIPLTADTQYF.

The gene calls are TRBV30 and TRBJ2-7, with 9 positions matching TRBD2. This CDR3 comprises 15 residues. J lost 3 bases, V lost 1 base, and 7 bases had no gene match. Germline loops: CDR1 GTSNPN, CDR2 SVGIG (reference sequence). In DNA, the CDR3 is TGTGCCTGGAGTGGGCGGGGGGGCCTCAGCTACGAGCAGTACTTC. Its translation: CAWSGRGGLSYEQYF.